Listed below are T cell receptor delta chains from one sample, sequenced in a study of gamma-delta T cells after stem cell transplantation. TCRdb reanalysed the RT-PCR reads with CATT. The sample lists roughly 5,400 delta-chain clones, around 9.6% seen once, with about 13% in the top ten. Sequencing was performed on gamma-delta T cells. The receptor set was obtained from a human donor. It is not recorded whose cells these are; they may come from a transplant donor. Each CDR3 is given with its conserved first and last residue. A D gene is named only where the DNA matches it firmly. Expanded clones get a size class; other rows say once, few or many, or leave the size out.

abundance: NA
j_gene: TRDJ1
d_gene: TRDD3
v_gene: TRDV2
CDR3nt: TGTGCCTGTGACACCGTGGTGGGGGATACGATAGGGTACACCGATAAACTCATCTTT
CDR3aa: CACDTVVGDTIGYTDKLIF

abundance: few
j_gene: TRDJ1
d_gene: TRDD3
v_gene: TRDV1
CDR3nt: TGTGCTCTTGGGGCCCTACCTCTACTGGGGGATACCGAGATGGACGATAAACTCATCTTT
CDR3aa: CALGALPLLGDTEMDDKLIF

abundance: NA
j_gene: TRDJ3
d_gene: TRDD3
v_gene: TRDV2
CDR3nt: TGTGCCTGTGACACTACTGGGGTTTTCTCCTGGGACACCCGACAGATGTTTTTC
CDR3aa: CACDTTGVFSWDTRQMFF

abundance: NA
j_gene: TRDJ1
d_gene: NA
v_gene: TRDV2
CDR3nt: TGTGCCTGTGACACGATTGTCCCGGGCGCAGACACCGATAAACTCATCTTT
CDR3aa: CACDTIVPGADTDKLIF

abundance: once
j_gene: TRDJ1
d_gene: TRDD3
v_gene: TRDV2
CDR3nt: TGTGCCTGTGACACCGCCGCGCCAACGCCAAGTCGGGTACTGGGGGATACGGGTAAACTCATCTTT
CDR3aa: CACDTAAPTPSRVLGDTGKLIF

abundance: NA
j_gene: TRDJ1
d_gene: TRDD3
v_gene: TRDV2
CDR3nt: TGTGCCTGTGACCCACTGGGGGGAACGACTTCAGCCGATAAACTCATCTTT
CDR3aa: CACDPLGGTTSADKLIF

abundance: medium-sized
j_gene: TRDJ1
d_gene: TRDD3
v_gene: TRDV2
CDR3nt: TGTGCCTGTGACACCGTCGGGGTGGGGGATACGTACACCGATAAACTCATCTTT
CDR3aa: CACDTVGVGDTYTDKLIF

abundance: NA
j_gene: TRDJ1
d_gene: NA
v_gene: TRDV1
CDR3nt: TGTGCTCTTGGACCAATGTCCTTATTCCTACGGAGTGGGGGACCCTGGCCCGCGTACACCGATAAACTCATCTTT
CDR3aa: CALGPMSLFLRSGGPWPAYTDKLIF

abundance: NA
j_gene: TRDJ1
d_gene: TRDD3
v_gene: TRAV29/DV5
CDR3nt: TGTGCAGCAAGCGGCCCACTTCCTACGGGGGATACGCCGTACACCGATAAACTCATCTTT
CDR3aa: CAASGPLPTGDTPYTDKLIF

abundance: few
j_gene: TRDJ1
d_gene: NA
v_gene: TRDV1
CDR3nt: TGTGCTCTTGGGGAAAGGTCCTTCCTACGTGGAGTAACTGGGGGACCACCGTACACCGATAAACTCATCTTT
CDR3aa: CALGERSFLRGVTGGPPYTDKLIF

abundance: few
j_gene: TRDJ1
d_gene: TRDD3
v_gene: TRDV2
CDR3nt: TGTGCCTGTGACGCCTTACTGGGGGATTCTGGACCATATAAACTCATCTTT
CDR3aa: CACDALLGDSGPYKLIF

abundance: few
j_gene: TRDJ3
d_gene: TRDD3
v_gene: TRDV2
CDR3nt: TGTGCCTGTGACTCTCTGCTGGGGGCTAGCTCCTGGGACACCCGACAGATGTTTTTC
CDR3aa: CACDSLLGASSWDTRQMFF

abundance: few
j_gene: TRDJ3
d_gene: NA
v_gene: TRDV2
CDR3nt: TGTGCCTGTGACACTTCTTGGGGATCGGATTGGGACACCCGACAGATGTTTTTC
CDR3aa: CACDTSWGSDWDTRQMFF

abundance: large
j_gene: TRDJ3
d_gene: TRDD3
v_gene: TRDV2
CDR3nt: TGTGCCTGTGACACCATGGGGGATACCTCCTGGGACACCCGACAGATGTTTTTC
CDR3aa: CACDTMGDTSWDTRQMFF

abundance: NA
j_gene: TRDJ1
d_gene: TRDD3
v_gene: TRDV2
CDR3nt: TGTGCCTGTGAGCCATTACTGGGGGACCCTGACACCGATAAACTCATCTTT
CDR3aa: CACEPLLGDPDTDKLIF

abundance: medium-sized
j_gene: TRDJ1
d_gene: TRDD3
v_gene: TRDV2
CDR3nt: TGTGCCTGTGACACCGTGGGGGGATCGGTCGATAAACTCATCTTT
CDR3aa: CACDTVGGSVDKLIF

abundance: medium-sized
j_gene: TRDJ1
d_gene: TRDD3
v_gene: TRDV2
CDR3nt: TGTGCCTGTGACACGCTTCGACTGGGGGATTCGCTCGAGGGTCAGTACACCGATAAACTCATCTTT
CDR3aa: CACDTLRLGDSLEGQYTDKLIF

abundance: medium-sized
j_gene: TRDJ1
d_gene: TRDD3
v_gene: TRDV2
CDR3nt: TGTGCCTGTGACACCGTAACCGGGTCTGGGGGATACCACACCGATAAACTCATCTTT
CDR3aa: CACDTVTGSGGYHTDKLIF

abundance: few
j_gene: TRDJ3
d_gene: TRDD3
v_gene: TRDV2
CDR3nt: TGTGCCTGTGACACCCTGGGAACTGGGGGATCGGCCTGGGACACCCGACAGATGTTTTTC
CDR3aa: CACDTLGTGGSAWDTRQMFF

abundance: medium-sized
j_gene: TRDJ1
d_gene: NA
v_gene: TRAV29/DV5
CDR3nt: NA
CDR3aa: CSVLLCSKPFPTELGELVKLIF

abundance: large
j_gene: TRDJ1
d_gene: TRDD3
v_gene: TRDV2
CDR3nt: TGTGCCTGTGACTCCGTTCCCCTACTGGGGGATAGCTTGACCACCGATAAACTCATCTTT
CDR3aa: CACDSVPLLGDSLTTDKLIF

abundance: NA
j_gene: TRDJ1
d_gene: NA
v_gene: TRDV2
CDR3nt: TGTGCCTGTGACAGTTCGGGCGGGCTGGGGTACACCGATAAACTCATCTTT
CDR3aa: CACDSSGGLGYTDKLIF

abundance: few
j_gene: TRDJ3
d_gene: TRDD3
v_gene: TRDV2
CDR3nt: TGTGCCTGTGACTCTATACTGTTGGGGGATACCTCCTGGGACACCCGACAGATGTTTTTC
CDR3aa: CACDSILLGDTSWDTRQMFF

abundance: few
j_gene: TRDJ1
d_gene: TRDD3
v_gene: TRDV2
CDR3nt: TGTGCCTGTGACCTACTGGGGGATGGGAGAGGCACCGATAAACTCATCTTC
CDR3aa: CACDLLGDGRGTDKLIF

abundance: few
j_gene: TRDJ3
d_gene: TRDD3
v_gene: TRDV2
CDR3nt: TGTGCCTGTGACACCCCCGGGGGATACGCGGGATCCTGGGACACCCGACAGATGTTTTTC
CDR3aa: CACDTPGGYAGSWDTRQMFF

abundance: NA
j_gene: TRDJ1
d_gene: TRDD3
v_gene: TRDV2
CDR3nt: TGTGCCTGTGACACCGTACTGGGGGACCCGTACACCGATAAACTCATCTTT
CDR3aa: CACDTVLGDPYTDKLIF

abundance: few
j_gene: TRDJ1
d_gene: TRDD3
v_gene: TRDV1
CDR3nt: TGTGCTCTTGGGATTTTTACTGGGGGATTACCAGGGGCCGATAAACTCACCTTT
CDR3aa: CALGIFTGGLPGADKLTF

abundance: few
j_gene: TRDJ1
d_gene: TRDD3
v_gene: TRDV2
CDR3nt: TGTGCCTGTGACCCCCTACTGGGGTCTGGTTACACCGATAAACTCATCTTT
CDR3aa: CACDPLLGSGYTDKLIF

abundance: NA
j_gene: TRDJ1
d_gene: NA
v_gene: TRDV2
CDR3nt: TGTGCCTGTGACCCCGTTGGTGGGGCCACAAAGGGGACCGATAAACTCATCTTT
CDR3aa: CACDPVGGATKGTDKLIF

abundance: NA
j_gene: TRDJ1
d_gene: NA
v_gene: TRDV2
CDR3nt: TGTGCCTGTGACAACATCGAGGGCGAAGGGGGCGATAAACTCATCTTT
CDR3aa: CACDNIEGEGGDKLIF

abundance: NA
j_gene: TRDJ2
d_gene: NA
v_gene: TRDV2
CDR3nt: TGTGCCTGTGACACGGTGCGGGCTCAAATGGGAGCACAACTCTTCTTT
CDR3aa: CACDTVRAQMGAQLFF

abundance: medium-sized
j_gene: TRDJ1
d_gene: NA
v_gene: TRDV2
CDR3nt: TGTGCCTGTGACACCGTCGGGGGAGGCGATAAACTCATCTTT
CDR3aa: CACDTVGGGDKLIF

abundance: medium-sized
j_gene: TRDJ1
d_gene: TRDD3
v_gene: TRDV2
CDR3nt: TGTGCCTGTGACACCGTGGCAACAGATTCTTCATGGGGGATAGGGGATAAACTCATCTTT
CDR3aa: CACDTVATDSSWGIGDKLIF

abundance: few
j_gene: TRDJ2
d_gene: TRDD3
v_gene: TRDV2
CDR3nt: TGTGCCTGTGACACTCGGTGGGGGATACGACGCCAGACAGCACAACTCTTCTTT
CDR3aa: CACDTRWGIRRQTAQLFF